What follows are 30 T cell receptor beta chains derived from one specimen sequenced in a study of post-analysis software for immune sequencing data. Study results and limitations: A few TRBV segments were significantly more frequent in patients than in controls. TRBV5-6, TRBV5-1 and TRBV20-1 were among these segments.

Tagging with unique molecular identifiers was a feature of the TCR beta cDNA libraries. TCRdb independently ran MiXCR on the PCR reads; one entry per CDR3 protein. The data hold approximately 180,000 distinct CDR3 sequences, with roughly 31% observed a single time. For these receptors, no antigen is known. Material for sequencing was blood. The origin of the receptors is a girl aged 5-17 years with multiple sclerosis.

The chain recombines TRBV7-2 with TRBJ1-4; D uncertain. The V gene lost 3 bases and the J gene lost 0 bases, with 8 bases spanning the gap. Germline V lookup: CDR1 SGHTA, CDR2 FQGNSA. The CDR3 is made up of 15 amino acids. CDR3 loop: CASSLATSTNEKLFF. CDR3 in DNA: TGTGCCAGCAGCTTGGCAACCTCAACTAATGAAAAACTGTTTTTT. The whole variable domain, remainder taken from reference TRBV7-2 and TRBJ1-4, is GAGVSQSPSNKVTEKGKDVELRCDPISGHTALYWYRQSLGQGLEFLIYFQGNSAPDKSGLPSDRFSAERTGGSVSTLTIQRTQQEDSAVYLCASSLATSTNEKLFFGSGTQLSVL.

This clonotype was counted a few times. This chain joins TRBV29-1 and TRBJ2-4, with unresolved D. The end of the DNA fits TRBJ2-7 better, so the J call may be wrong. The CDR3 has 12 amino acids. Germline V lookup: CDR1 SQVTM, CDR2 ANQGSEA. For the CDR3, the DNA is TGCGACGTTGAAGGCCAGTTGGCCGAGCAGTACTTC. Its translation is CDVEGQLAEQYF.

As concerns this clonotype: Compared with germline, one end of the junction differs, possibly owing to a read error. The rearrangement joins TRBV6-1 to TRBJ2-3, with D perhaps TRBD1 (5 bases). CDR3 length: 13 amino acids. Per germline, CDR1 MNHNS and CDR2 SASEGT. Written as DNA, the CDR3 is TGTGCCGGCAGGGCCCCTAGCACAGATACGCAGTATTTT. Its protein is CAGRAPSTDTQYF.

Ten or more counts support this clonotype. J is TRBJ1-2 and V is TRBV7-6, with TRBD1 matching 7 bases. The CDR3 runs to 16 residues. Germline lookup yields CDR1 SGHVS and CDR2 FNYEAQ. Trimming at V came to 0 bases and at J to 2 bases, leaving 6 bases not matched to a gene. This CDR3 reads CASSLAATGINYGYTF. As DNA, the CDR3 is TGTGCCAGCAGCTTAGCGGCGACAGGGATCAACTATGGCTACACCTTC.

This clonotype has only a few counts. V usage is TRBV28 and J usage is TRBJ1-4, with D possibly matching TRBD1 (6 bases). V lost 6 bases to trimming and J lost 2 bases, with 10 bases between them. From germline, CDR1 is MDHEN and CDR2 SYDVKM. CDR3 size: 14 residues. The CDR3 is CASRRTVTNEKLFF. The DNA for the CDR3 is TGTGCCAGCAGGCGGACAGTCACTAATGAAAAACTGTTTTTT.

J is TRBJ2-7 and V is TRBV6-5; the match to TRBD1 covers 8 bases. CDR1 and CDR2 (germline): MNHEY, SVGAGI. V lost 6 bases, J lost 3 bases, and 7 bases stayed unmatched. The CDR3 sequence is 14 residues long. CDR3: CASRTGQGYYEQYF. The CDR3 DNA follows: TGTGCCAGCAGAACCGGACAGGGTTACTACGAGCAGTACTTC.

The V gene is TRBV20-1, the J gene TRBJ1-5; 10 bases are a match to TRBD1. CDR1 and CDR2 from the germline V gene are DFQATT and SNEGSKA (reference sequence). The CDR3 extends over 16 amino acids. CDR3 residues: CRAQEIGQGVNQPQHF. The CDR3, as DNA: TGCAGGGCTCAAGAGATAGGACAGGGGGTAAATCAGCCCCAGCATTTT.

This clonotype was picked up many times. The chain joins TRBV5-5 to TRBJ1-2; D is undetermined. V lost 5 bases to trimming and J lost 0 bases, with 17 bases between them. Germline V CDR1 and CDR2: SGHKS, YYEKEE (reference sequence). There are 16 residues in the CDR3. As DNA, the CDR3 is TGTGCCAGCAGTCGGCAAGGGTACAGTACTAACTATGGCTACACCTTC. This sequence encodes CASSRQGYSTNYGYTF.

This clonotype was seen a few times. The chain employs TRBV10-3 and TRBJ1-1; D is perhaps TRBD1 (5 bases). Germline V gives CDR1 ENHRY, CDR2 SYGVKD. Trimming removed 7 bases at V and 5 bases at J, with 14 bases between. This CDR3 is built from 13 residues. CDR3 bases: TGTGCCATCAATCGGGGGGTAGAAACTGAAGCTTTCTTT. Protein: CAINRGVETEAFF.

V gene TRBV3-1 combines with J gene TRBJ2-3; no clear D gene. The CDR3 runs 16 residues. V lost 4 bases and J lost 2, with 16 bases in between. The V gene's germline CDR1 is LGHDT and CDR2 YNNKEL (reference sequence). The CDR3 sequence is CASSPWSDSFTDTQYF. DNA of the CDR3: TGTGCCAGCAGCCCCTGGTCCGACTCGTTCACAGATACGCAGTATTTT.

This clonotype was recorded many times. J is TRBJ2-1 and V is TRBV20-1; D remains unclear. V lost 6 bases to trimming and J lost 5 bases, with 11 bases between them. CDR1 is DFQATT, CDR2 SNEGSKA, per germline (reference sequence). The CDR3 extends over 12 amino acids. CDR3 loop: CSAQIANNEQFF. CDR3 sequence (DNA): TGCAGTGCCCAGATCGCTAACAATGAGCAGTTCTTC.

Of note for this clonotype: A single base separates this from a much larger clone, so it may be a read error. The chain uses TRBV4-1 and TRBJ2-7; possibly TRBD2 for D (5 bases). The J call may be wrong; the DNA end is better matched by TRBJ2-5. Germline V gene sequence: CDR1 MGHRA, CDR2 YSYEKL. The CDR3 spans 16 residues. The CDR3 loop reads CASSQEGPLVGETQYF. The CDR3 DNA follows: TGCGCCAGCAGCCAAGAAGGGCCACTAGTGGGAGAGACCCAGTACTTC.

This clonotype was counted at least ten times. The V call is TRBV19, the J call TRBJ1-2; 9 bases align to TRBD1. Germline V lookup: CDR1 LNHDA, CDR2 SQIVND (reference sequence). The V and J ends lost 9 bases and 0 bases, in that order; junction bases with no gene match: 11. This CDR3 is 16 amino acids long. DNA for the CDR3: TGTGCCAGCGGGGGGGACAGGGATCCCTCTAACTATGGCTACACCTTC. Its translation: CASGGDRDPSNYGYTF.

This clonotype was counted at least ten times. This chain uses TRBV29-1 with TRBJ2-7; 8 positions agree with TRBD2. J gave up 6 bases and V 2 bases, and 6 bases lay outside the gene matches. In germline, CDR1 is SQVTM, CDR2 ANQGSEA. The length of the CDR3 is 13 residues. CDR3 coding DNA: TGCAGCGTTGAAAATAGCGGGAAGGGCGAGCAGTACTTC. This sequence encodes CSVENSGKGEQYF.

A note on this clonotype: With a much larger clone just one base away, this may be a read error. V gene TRBV15 combines with J gene TRBJ2-1; D possibly corresponds to TRBD1 (5 bases). Germline V gene lookup returns CDR1 LNHNV and CDR2 YYDKDF (reference sequence). The CDR3 sequence is 16 residues long. With 2 bases removed from V and 10 bases from J, the gap between germline ends came to 21 bases. The CDR3 DNA sequence: TGTGCCACCAGCAGATCAACAGGTTGGAGCTCCTACGAGCAGTTCTTC. This codes for CATSRSTGWSSYEQFF.

This clonotype is labeled as medium-sized. CDR3 nucleotides: TGTGCCACCAGCAGCCGAAGAGGGCATGAGACCCAGTACTTC. The encoded protein is CATSSRRGHETQYF. V and J are TRBV15 and TRBJ2-5; D is perhaps TRBD2 (5 bases). CDR1 and CDR2 (germline): LNHNV, YYDKDF (reference sequence). The CDR3 is 14 residues long. Deletions cut 3 bases from V and 5 bases from J, with 13 bases between.

The count of this clonotype is one. The V gene is TRBV19, the J gene TRBJ2-6; 10 bases fit TRBD1. This CDR3 spans 18 amino acids. Unmatched junction bases numbered 11, after V lost 7 bases and J lost 2 bases. Germline V gene sequence: CDR1 LNHDA, CDR2 SQIVND (reference sequence). The chain's CDR3 is CASTPRTGGITGANVLTF. Written as DNA, the CDR3 is TGTGCCAGTACCCCCCGGACAGGGGGTATCACTGGGGCCAACGTCCTGACTTTC. Supplemented by reference TRBV19 and TRBJ2-6, the full variable domain reads DGGITQSPKYLFRKEGQNVTLSCEQNLNHDAMYWYRQDPGQGLRLIYYSQIVNDFQKGDIAEGYSVSREKKESFPLTVTSAQKNPTAFYLCASTPRTGGITGANVLTFGAGSRLTVL.

This clonotype has just one count. A clone one base away is much larger, so this may be a read error. The chain carries TRBV29-1 and TRBJ2-1; D uncertain. CDR1 and CDR2 (germline): SQVTM, ANQGSEA. The CDR3 sequence is 12 residues long. Trimming removed 7 bases at V and 8 bases at J, with 15 bases between. CDR3 in amino acids: CSGLTRVDEQFF. CDR3 sequence (DNA): TGCAGCGGACTCACAAGGGTTGATGAGCAGTTCTTC.

For this clonotype: A much larger clone lies a single base off, so this may be a read error. The chain is built from TRBV29-1 and TRBJ2-1, with a possible D match to TRBD2 (6 bases). The CDR3 length is 14 residues. Trimming stripped 4 bases from V and 5 bases from J, with 15 bases between. CDR1 is SQVTM and CDR2 is ANQGSEA in the germline V gene. The CDR3 protein is CSVGVAEIHNEQFF. In DNA form, the CDR3 reads TGCAGCGTTGGAGTAGCGGAGATCCACAATGAGCAGTTCTTC.

The rearrangement joins TRBV9 to TRBJ2-5; 13 nucleotides align to TRBD2. Per the germline V gene, CDR1 is SGDLS and CDR2 is YYNGEE. There are 15 residues in the CDR3. V lost 3 bases and J lost 13; bases outside the gene matches: 12. The CDR3 loop is CASSARGLAGYERYF. Written as DNA, the CDR3 is TGTGCCAGCAGCGCGAGGGGACTAGCGGGGTACGAGCGGTACTTC.

The table lists this clonotype with many counts. V gene TRBV12-3 or TRBV12-4 combines with J gene TRBJ2-7, with D perhaps TRBD2 (6 bases). This CDR3 contains 14 residues. Deletions cut 4 bases from V and 0 bases from J, with 10 bases between. As DNA, the CDR3 is TGTGCCAGCAGTTGGGACGGGAGCTCCTACGAGCAGTACTTC. It translates to CASSWDGSSYEQYF.

This clonotype showed up just a few times. The CDR3 sequence: CASSQESGQGARDEKLFF. The CDR3 DNA sequence: TGTGCCAGCAGCCAAGAAAGCGGACAGGGGGCGCGGGACGAAAAACTGTTTTTT. This chain connects TRBV4-2 to TRBJ1-4, with 11 bases lining up with TRBD1. Germline V CDR1 and CDR2: LGHNA, YNFKEQ. J lost 8 bases, V lost 0 bases, and 11 bases had no gene match. This CDR3 has 18 residues.

The V and J genes are TRBV4-1 and TRBJ1-1; no clear D gene. The CDR3 loop spans 14 amino acids. V was cut by 0 bases and J by 7 bases, with 12 bases left in between. The germline V gene encodes CDR1 MGHRA and CDR2 YSYEKL. The CDR3 here is CASSQDGLRGEAFF. CDR3 DNA: TGCGCCAGCAGCCAAGACGGCCTCCGGGGTGAAGCTTTCTTT.

This chain links TRBV7-2 with TRBJ2-3; D might be TRBD2 (5 bases). The CDR3 extends over 15 amino acids. CDR1 and CDR2 (germline): SGHTA, FQGNSA. V was shortened by 1 base and J by 1 base, with 9 bases between the two germline ends. This CDR3 is CASSLGARGTDTQYF. The CDR3, as DNA: TGTGCCAGCAGCTTAGGGGCGCGGGGCACAGATACGCAGTATTTT.

Ten or more counts support this clonotype. The chain is built from TRBV5-1 and TRBJ2-7, with D possibly being TRBD1 (6 bases). The CDR3 sequence is 13 residues long. From germline, CDR1 is SGHRS and CDR2 YFSETQ. V was trimmed by 7 bases and J by 0 bases, leaving 11 bases between them. The CDR3 sequence is CASYRDTSYEQYF. The CDR3 coding sequence is TGCGCCAGCTACAGGGACACCTCCTACGAGCAGTACTTC. The full variable domain, with the rest looked up from reference TRBV5-1 and TRBJ2-7, is KAGVTQTPRYLIKTRGQQVTLSCSPISGHRSVSWYQQTPGQGLQFLFEYFSETQRNKGNFPGRFSGRQFSNSRSEMNVSTLELGDSALYLCASYRDTSYEQYFGPGTRLTVT.

This clonotype was recorded at least ten times. This sequence joins TRBV5-1 and TRBJ1-4; the D gene is possibly TRBD1 (6 bases). CDR3 size: 13 residues. Germline CDR1 reads SGHRS; CDR2 reads YFSETQ. V lost 4 bases and J lost 8, with 12 bases in between. The CDR3 loop is CASSTGTYEKLFF. CDR3 DNA: TGCGCCAGCAGCACCGGGACATACGAAAAACTGTTTTTT.

The V call is TRBV3-1, the J call TRBJ2-1; TRBD2 matches at 11 bases. Germline V gene lookup returns CDR1 LGHDT and CDR2 YNNKEL (reference sequence). V shed 7 bases, J shed 7 bases, and the junction held 3 bases outside the gene matches. This CDR3 spans 13 amino acids. CDR3 residues: CASKGLAANEQFF. The CDR3 DNA sequence: TGTGCCAGCAAGGGACTAGCGGCGAATGAGCAGTTCTTC.

The chain recombines TRBV6-5 with TRBJ2-3, with TRBD2 matching over 8 bases. Germline loops: CDR1 MNHEY, CDR2 SVGAGI. CDR3 length: 15 amino acids. V shed 8 bases, J shed 6 bases, and the junction held 13 bases outside the gene matches. The CDR3 sequence is CASHPGGGRSDTQYF. The CDR3, as DNA: TGTGCCAGCCACCCGGGCGGGGGGCGGTCGGATACGCAGTATTTT.

This rearrangement joins TRBV28 to TRBJ2-7, with a possible D match to TRBD1 (5 bases). Looked up from germline, CDR1 is MDHEN and CDR2 is SYDVKM. This CDR3 comprises 12 residues. The V end lost 4 bases, the J end lost 3 bases, and 7 bases lay between the germline ends. The CDR3 nucleotides read TGTGCCAGCAGTTCAGGGTACTACGAGCAGTACTTC. Translation: CASSSGYYEQYF.

This clonotype has ten or more counts. This chain connects TRBV20-1 to TRBJ2-6; D remains ambiguous. Germline-derived CDR1 and CDR2 are DFQATT and SNEGSKA (reference sequence). The germline V and J ends were trimmed by 0 bases and 0 bases, with 3 bases remaining between them. The CDR3 is 14 residues long. The CDR3 DNA is TGCAGTGCTAGAGAGGGCTCTGGGGCCAACGTCCTGACTTTC. This encodes CSAREGSGANVLTF.